The 14 T cell receptor beta chains listed next were all sequenced from one sample in a study of blood T cell repertoires in COVID-19. The table came from immunoSEQ multiplex PCR; TCRdb's copy has only in-frame clones and leaves some out. The sample gives 210,000 or so clones, roughly nine tenths of which show up once; 3.1% is in the top ten. The sequencing input was PBMCs or T cells enriched from blood (not recorded which). The receptors here all came from a woman in her 50s in a cohort exposed to, infected with or recovered from COVID-19 (not recorded which).

This chain connects TRBV3-1 (or the pseudogene TRBV3-2) to TRBJ2-1; 13 nucleotides match TRBD2. The CDR3 extends over 20 amino acids. V was pared by 1 base and J by 2 bases, with 11 bases of the junction left unmatched. Germline lookup yields CDR1 LGHDT and CDR2 YNNKEL (reference sequence). The DNA of the CDR3 is TGTGCCAGCAGCCAAGGCGAGAGGACTAGCGGGGGTGACGCCTACAATGAGCAGTTCTTC. Amino acids: CASSQGERTSGGDAYNEQFF.

The rearrangement uses TRBV2 and TRBJ1-1; 9 bases match TRBD1. The CDR3 is 16 residues long. Germline CDR1 is SNHLY and CDR2 is FYNNEI. With 7 bases clipped from V and 1 base from J, the junction kept 10 bases outside the gene matches. CDR3 sequence reads: CASTWGTGWRNTEAFF. DNA for the CDR3: TGTGCCAGCACCTGGGGGACAGGGTGGAGGAACACTGAAGCTTTCTTT. Variable domain in full (rest from reference TRBV2 and TRBJ1-1): EPEVTQTPSHQVTQMGQEVILRCVPISNHLYFYWYRQILGQKVEFLVSFYNNEISEKSEIFDDQFSVERPDGSNFTLKIRSTKLEDSAMYFCASTWGTGWRNTEAFFGQGTRLTVV.

The gene calls are TRBV7-2 and TRBJ2-3; 7 bases match TRBD1. The CDR3 extends over 14 amino acids. Germline V lookup: CDR1 SGHTA, CDR2 FQGNSA. J was trimmed by 2 bases and V by 4 bases; bases with no gene match: 3. The CDR3 sequence is CASSWDSLTDTQYF. The CDR3 DNA reads TGTGCCAGCAGCTGGGACAGCCTCACAGATACGCAGTATTTT. Filled out from reference TRBV7-2 and TRBJ2-3, the complete variable domain reads GAGVSQSPSNKVTEKGKDVELRCDPISGHTALYWYRQSLGQGLEFLIYFQGNSAPDKSGLPSDRFSAERTGGSVSTLTIQRTQQEDSAVYLCASSWDSLTDTQYFGPGTRLTVL.

V is TRBV7-2 and J is TRBJ1-5, with D possibly being TRBD1 (5 bases). Germline CDR1 is SGHTA and CDR2 is FQGNSA. With 2 bases removed from V and 7 bases from J, the gap between germline ends came to 12 bases. This CDR3 contains 14 residues. The CDR3 DNA reads TGTGCCAGCAGCTTAAGGTCAGGGCGGCAGCCCCAGCATTTT. Its translation is CASSLRSGRQPQHF.

Turning to this clone: At one end, the junction sequence differs from germline, possibly due to a read error. The V call is TRBV7-2, the J call TRBJ1-5, with D tentatively TRBD1 (5 bases). CDR3 length: 15 residues. In germline, CDR1 is SGHTA, CDR2 FQGNSA. CDR3 in DNA: TGTGCCAGCACCTTAGGCAGGGCTGCCAATCAGCCCCAGCATTTT. This gives the protein CASTLGRAANQPQHF. Supplemented by reference TRBV7-2 and TRBJ1-5, the full variable domain reads GAGVSQSPSNKVTEKGKDVELRCDPISGHTALYWYRQSLGQGLEFLIYFQGNSAPDKSGLPSDRFSAERTGGSVSTLTIQRTQQEDSAVYLCASTLGRAANQPQHFGDGTRLSIL.

The gene calls are TRBV24-1 and TRBJ1-5; D call uncertain. The germline V and J ends were trimmed by 9 bases and 4 bases, with 12 bases remaining between them. Germline V gene lookup returns CDR1 KGHDR and CDR2 SFDVKD. The CDR3 consists of 13 residues. CDR3 bases: TGTGCCACCGCTGGCAGGCAGAATCAGCCCCAGCATTTT. It specifies CATAGRQNQPQHF.

J is TRBJ2-2 and V is TRBV9; 10 nucleotides agree with TRBD2. The germline V gene encodes CDR1 SGDLS and CDR2 YYNGEE. The CDR3 length is 16 residues. With 2 bases clipped from V and 6 bases from J, the junction kept 7 bases outside the gene matches. CDR3 loop: CASSVSGGGLSGELFF. The DNA for the CDR3 is TGTGCCAGCAGCGTGAGCGGGGGGGGTCTTTCCGGGGAGCTGTTTTTT. Supplemented by reference TRBV9 and TRBJ2-2, the full variable domain reads DSGVTQTPKHLITATGQRVTLRCSPRSGDLSVYWYQQSLDQGLQFLIQYYNGEERAKGNILERFSAQQFPDLHSELNLSSLELGDSALYFCASSVSGGGLSGELFFGEGSRLTVL.

The chain has TRBV5-1 and TRBJ1-3, with TRBD1 matching over 7 bases. Germline assignment: CDR1 SGHRS and CDR2 YFSETQ. The CDR3 runs to 15 residues. V trimming: 4 bases; J trimming: 7 bases; junction bases outside the gene matches: 11. CDR3 sequence (DNA): TGCGCCAGCAGCGTAGGACAGGTCACTAGGAACACCATATATTTT. Residues: CASSVGQVTRNTIYF.

The J gene is TRBJ1-2, the V gene TRBV5-1; possibly TRBD1 for D (5 bases). Trimming cost V 0 bases and J 6 bases, with 12 bases left between them. CDR1 and CDR2 from the germline V gene are SGHRS and YFSETQ. The CDR3 has 14 amino acids. The CDR3 region has the DNA TGCGCCAGCAGCTTGGCCGGGTGGGGGGATGGCTACACCTTC. Protein: CASSLAGWGDGYTF.

The CDR3 loop reads CASSLMGQGRGYTF. DNA of the CDR3: TGTGCCAGCAGCTTAATGGGACAGGGAAGAGGCTACACCTTC. V is TRBV7-2 and J is TRBJ1-2, with 9 positions matching TRBD1. The CDR3 sequence is 14 residues long. Trimming at V came to 2 bases and at J to 8 bases, leaving 6 bases not matched to a gene. From germline, CDR1 is SGHTA and CDR2 FQGNSA.

In regard to this clone: Germline is not matched at one junction end, which may reflect a read error. This chain connects TRBV6-6 to TRBJ1-3, with 9 bases lining up with TRBD1. In germline, CDR1 is MNHNY, CDR2 SVGAGI (reference sequence). There are 16 residues in the CDR3. CDR3 sequence (DNA): TGTGCCAGCCGTTATGGGACAGGGCTATCTGGAAACACCATATATTTT. Amino acid sequence: CASRYGTGLSGNTIYF.

The V gene is TRBV21-1, the J gene TRBJ2-7; the D call of TRBD1 is as the table states it, not checked on the DNA. TRBV21-1 is shown as a pseudogene. CDR3 length: 17 amino acids. The CDR3 DNA sequence: TGTGCCAGCAGCACGCACCGGGACAGGGAATTAACCTACGAGCAGTACTTC. Translation: CASSTHRDRELTYEQYF.

The chain joins TRBV7-2 to TRBJ2-1; 8 bases line up with TRBD2. The CDR3 is made up of 17 amino acids. J was trimmed by 7 bases and V by 2 bases; bases with no gene match: 13. Germline V gives CDR1 SGHTA, CDR2 FQGNSA. CDR3 coding DNA: TGTGCCAGCAGCTTATTTGGACTAGCCCTAAAGAGGAATGAGCAGTTCTTC. It yields the protein CASSLFGLALKRNEQFF.

As to this clone: The germline gene is not matched at one end of the junction; a read error may be the cause. The chain employs TRBV19 and TRBJ1-5, with D hard to call. The CDR3 contains 15 residues. The germline CDR1 and CDR2 sequences are LNHDA and SQIVND (reference sequence). The DNA of the CDR3 is TGTGCCAGTAGTATGGGAGGGTCGAGCACTCAGCCCCAGCATTTT. Protein: CASSMGGSSTQPQHF.